What follows are 24 T cell receptor beta chains derived from one specimen sequenced in a study of cytomegalovirus exposure and HLA in healthy donors. The PCR employed 60 Vbeta primers together with 13 Jbeta primers. The repertoire was sequenced with immunoSEQ multiplex PCR; TCRdb's copy has only in-frame clones and lacks some. This table holds 100,000 to 120,000 clones, approximately 69% found once. The sample consisted of PBMCs. The source is a woman aged 35 to 49 in good health and CMV-seropositive.

This chain links TRBV7-8 with TRBJ1-4, with a tentative D call TRBD1 (5 bases). The CDR3 consists of 15 residues. Germline values: CDR1 SGHVS, CDR2 FQNEAQ. The V and J ends lost 4 bases and 5 bases respectively, with 14 bases between them. This chain's CDR3 is CASSSRQSLNEKLFF. The CDR3 coding sequence is TGTGCCAGCAGCTCTCGACAGTCTCTAAATGAAAAACTGTTTTTT.

This clone was counted only a few times. The chain couples TRBV14 to TRBJ2-1, with D possibly being TRBD2 (5 bases). The CDR3 is 12 amino acids. The V gene's germline CDR1 is SGHDN and CDR2 FVKESK. Trimming left V 1 base short and J 13 bases short, with 11 bases between. The CDR3 bases are TGTGCCAGCAGCCAAGTGTACGGGGTTCAGTTCTTC. Protein: CASSQVYGVQFF.

This clone was seen a few times. The gene calls are TRBV7-6 and TRBJ1-2; D possibly corresponds to TRBD1 (6 bases). The CDR3 consists of 13 residues. V dropped 4 bases and J dropped 7 bases, with 13 bases sitting between them. Germline loops: CDR1 SGHVS, CDR2 FNYEAQ. For the CDR3, the DNA is TGTGCCAGCAGCTGGGGGGGCAATATTGGCTACACCTTC. This sequence encodes CASSWGGNIGYTF. Drawing the rest from reference TRBV7-6 and TRBJ1-2, the complete variable domain is GAGVSQSPRYKVTKRGQDVALRCDPISGHVSLYWYRQALGQGPEFLTYFNYEAQQDKSGLPNDRFSAERPEGSISTLTIQRTEQRDSAMYRCASSWGGNIGYTFGSGTRLTVV.

V and J are TRBV11-3 and TRBJ1-1; TRBD1 matches at 9 bases. The CDR3 runs 14 residues. Germline CDR1 reads SGHNT; CDR2 reads YENEEA. Trimming removed 0 bases from V and 11 bases from J; junction bases left unmatched: 7. The CDR3 region has the DNA TGTGCCAGCAGCTTAGAACGTCGGGACAGGGAGGCTTTCTTT. Protein product: CASSLERRDREAFF.

The V and J genes are TRBV21-1 and TRBJ2-1; the table's D call, TRBD1, was not checked against the DNA. TRBV21-1 is a recognized pseudogene. The CDR3 has 18 residues. CDR3 nucleotide sequence: TGTGCCAGCAGCAAAGCGGATAGGGTCGGGACATGTTCCAATGAGCAGTTCTTC. Translating gives CASSKADRVGTCSNEQFF.

CDR3: CASSFRQGANYGYTF. The CDR3 DNA follows: TGTGCCAGCAGCTTCCGTCAGGGGGCTAACTATGGCTACACCTTC. The chain links TRBV7-6 to TRBJ1-2; 7 bases align to TRBD1. With V trimmed by 3 bases and J by 0 bases, 4 bases remained unmatched. This CDR3 has 15 amino acids. CDR1 is SGHVS and CDR2 is FNYEAQ in the germline V gene.

Remarks on this clone: This sample includes further DNA sequences coding for the same CDR3. CDR3 residues: CASSIPGLAGSDTQYF. The CDR3 DNA sequence: TGTGCCAGTAGTATCCCCGGACTAGCGGGAAGCGATACGCAGTATTTT. This rearrangement joins TRBV19 to TRBJ2-3, with 12 bases aligning to TRBD2. The CDR3 sequence is 16 residues long. The V and J ends lost 3 bases and 6 bases, in that order; junction bases with no gene match: 7. Germline V gene data show CDR1 as LNHDA and CDR2 as SQIVND (reference sequence). The variable domain in full, completed from reference TRBV19 and TRBJ2-3, reads DGGITQSPKYLFRKEGQNVTLSCEQNLNHDAMYWYRQDPGQGLRLIYYSQIVNDFQKGDIAEGYSVSREKKESFPLTVTSAQKNPTAFYLCASSIPGLAGSDTQYFGPGTRLTVL.

This chain links TRBV5-1 with TRBJ2-3, with 15 positions matching TRBD2. J gave up 6 bases and V 2 bases, and 4 bases lay outside the gene matches. The germline CDR1 and CDR2 sequences are SGHRS and YFSETQ. This CDR3 has 16 amino acids. The CDR3: CASSFGLAGGLDTQYF. The CDR3 DNA is TGCGCCAGCAGCTTTGGACTAGCGGGAGGGCTTGATACGCAGTATTTT.

The chain recombines TRBV5-1 with TRBJ2-3; 12 bases are shared with TRBD2. V trimming: 4 bases; J trimming: 3 bases; junction bases outside the gene matches: 9. CDR1 and CDR2 from the germline V gene are SGHRS and YFSETQ. This CDR3 has 17 amino acids. The CDR3 here is CASSPGTSGRRTDTQYF. As DNA, the CDR3 is TGCGCCAGCAGCCCGGGCACTAGCGGGAGGCGGACAGATACGCAGTATTTT.

V is TRBV14 and J is TRBJ1-2, with D possibly matching TRBD1 (5 bases). V lost 0 bases and J lost 6, with 14 bases in between. This CDR3 spans 15 amino acids. Germline V lookup: CDR1 SGHDN, CDR2 FVKESK. CDR3 region: CASSQDLSGWNGYTF. CDR3 bases: TGTGCCAGCAGCCAAGATTTATCAGGGTGGAATGGCTACACCTTC.

The chain combines TRBV7-6 with TRBJ1-3; TRBD1 agrees at 7 bases. CDR1 and CDR2 (germline): SGHVS, FNYEAQ. The CDR3 runs 17 residues. Unmatched junction bases numbered 10, after V lost 5 bases and J lost 0 bases. This CDR3 is CASSGRQGLSSGNTIYF. Written as DNA, the CDR3 is TGTGCCAGCAGCGGACGACAGGGACTTAGCTCTGGAAACACCATATATTTT.

The rearrangement joins TRBV4-1 to TRBJ1-1; TRBD1 is a possible D gene (6 bases). The CDR3 covers 16 residues. V shed 5 bases and J shed 3 bases, with 19 bases lying between them. The germline V gene has CDR1 MGHRA and CDR2 YSYEKL. The CDR3 region has the DNA TGCGCCAGCAGCAAAGCCATTATAAGGGGGTACACTGAAGCTTTCTTT. It is translated as CASSKAIIRGYTEAFF.

The V call is TRBV5-6, the J call TRBJ2-7; 11 nucleotides agree with TRBD2. The junction had 11 bases not matched to a gene; V was cut back by 4 bases and J by 5 bases. The CDR3 totals 16 residues. Per the germline V gene, CDR1 is SGHDT and CDR2 is YYEEEE. As DNA, the CDR3 is TGTGCCAGCAGCCCCCCTAGCGGGAGGTTTCGGGACGAGCAGTACTTC. Translated: CASSPPSGRFRDEQYF.

V gene TRBV2 combines with J gene TRBJ2-7; 7 bases agree with TRBD1. Germline values: CDR1 SNHLY, CDR2 FYNNEI. This CDR3 comprises 14 residues. Unmatched junction bases numbered 9, after V lost 7 bases and J lost 3 bases. The CDR3 spells CASTDRVRFYEQYF. The CDR3 DNA reads as TGTGCCAGCACTGACAGGGTGCGATTCTACGAGCAGTACTTC. The full variable domain, rest sourced from reference TRBV2 and TRBJ2-7, is EPEVTQTPSHQVTQMGQEVILRCVPISNHLYFYWYRQILGQKVEFLVSFYNNEISEKSEIFDDQFSVERPDGSNFTLKIRSTKLEDSAMYFCASTDRVRFYEQYFGPGTRLTVT.

The chain carries TRBV6-4 and TRBJ2-3; possibly TRBD1 for D (7 bases). Germline CDR1 reads MRHNA; CDR2 reads SNTAGT. With 6 bases removed from V and 10 bases from J, the gap between germline ends came to 14 bases. This CDR3 region has 12 residues. CDR3 sequence reads: CASSMEGAAQYF. The CDR3 DNA sequence: TGTGCCAGCAGCATGGAGGGGGCAGCGCAGTATTTT.

V is TRBV6-6 and J is TRBJ2-7, with D perhaps matching TRBD1 (7 bases). Germline V lookup: CDR1 MNHNY, CDR2 SVGAGI (reference sequence). The germline V and J ends were trimmed by 6 bases and 3 bases, with 12 bases remaining between them. The CDR3 has 13 amino acids. CDR3: CASRPRGVYEQYF. The DNA of the CDR3 is TGTGCCAGCAGACCCAGGGGGGTCTACGAGCAGTACTTC.

V and J are TRBV9 and TRBJ2-3, with a weak D call TRBD2 (7 bases). This CDR3 contains 13 residues. Trimming stripped 7 bases from V and 6 bases from J, with 15 bases between. The germline CDR1 and CDR2 sequences are SGDLS and YYNGEE. CDR3 amino acids: CASGRGGRDTQYF. The CDR3 DNA is TGTGCCAGCGGTAGGGGGGGGAGGGATACGCAGTATTTT.

CDR3 region: CASSSGTSGTRTDTQYF. In DNA, the CDR3 is TGTGCCAGCAGCTCTGGGACTAGCGGGACTCGCACAGATACGCAGTATTTT. The chain is built from TRBV7-9 and TRBJ2-3, with 13 bases matching TRBD2. CDR1 is SEHNR and CDR2 is FQNEAQ in the germline V gene (reference sequence). This CDR3 spans 17 amino acids. The V gene end was trimmed by 4 bases and the J gene end by 1 base; junction bases not matched to a gene: 5.

The chain joins TRBV10-1 to TRBJ1-2; 8 positions match TRBD1. J gave up 6 bases and V 7 bases, and 19 bases lay outside the gene matches. Germline V lookup: CDR1 WNHNN, CDR2 SYGVQD (reference sequence). CDR3 length: 17 amino acids. In DNA, the CDR3 is TGCGCCAGCACCCCGGAGGGGTCAGGGGGCAAAGATGATGGCTACACCTTC. Its translation is CASTPEGSGGKDDGYTF.

The chain couples TRBV27 to TRBJ1-1; D remains unclear. V lost 8 bases and J 2 bases, leaving 18 bases between the germline ends. Germline V gene lookup returns CDR1 MNHEY and CDR2 SMNVEV (reference sequence). This CDR3 region has 15 residues. DNA of the CDR3: TGTGCCAGCCGTGGAGCTAGGCAAGTAAACACTGAAGCTTTCTTT. Its protein is CASRGARQVNTEAFF.

This clone was picked up a small number of times. V is TRBV6-1 and J is TRBJ2-7; D is possibly TRBD2 (7 bases). Germline-derived CDR1 and CDR2 are MNHNS and SASEGT. This CDR3 has 15 amino acids. The V end lost 1 base, the J end lost 2 bases, and 12 bases lay between the germline ends. CDR3: CASSEGGGKTYEQYF. The CDR3 nucleotides read TGTGCCAGCAGTGAAGGCGGGGGCAAAACCTACGAGCAGTACTTC.

The rearrangement links TRBV6-1 to TRBJ2-1; D call uncertain. CDR1 is MNHNS and CDR2 is SASEGT in the germline V gene. The CDR3 covers 12 residues. With 1 base removed from V and 11 bases from J, the gap between germline ends came to 9 bases. CDR3 in DNA: TGTGCCAGCAGTGAAGGTGTAGCACAGCAGTTCTTC. It specifies CASSEGVAQQFF.

V gene TRBV7-2 combines with J gene TRBJ1-1; D is perhaps TRBD1 (5 bases). V was clipped by 5 bases and J by 0 bases, with 13 bases between them. This CDR3 contains 15 residues. Germline-derived CDR1 and CDR2 are SGHTA and FQGNSA. The CDR3 protein is CASSPGGPLNTEAFF. CDR3 nucleotides: TGTGCCAGCAGCCCCGGGGGACCCCTGAACACTGAAGCTTTCTTT.

This rearrangement joins TRBV7-6 to TRBJ2-2; TRBD2 is a possible D gene (8 bases). The germline V and J ends were trimmed by 5 bases and 4 bases, with 14 bases remaining between them. CDR1 SGHVS and CDR2 FNYEAQ come from the germline V gene. CDR3 size: 15 residues. CDR3 bases: TGTGCCAGCAGCCCCGGGAGGGGGCCCACCGGGGAGCTGTTTTTT. Amino acids: CASSPGRGPTGELFF. Full variable domain (outside the CDR3, taken from reference TRBV7-6 and TRBJ2-2): GAGVSQSPRYKVTKRGQDVALRCDPISGHVSLYWYRQALGQGPEFLTYFNYEAQQDKSGLPNDRFSAERPEGSISTLTIQRTEQRDSAMYRCASSPGRGPTGELFFGEGSRLTVL.